These T cell receptor beta chains were read from a single sample in a study of CXCR3-negative and CXCR3-positive naive CD8 T cells. TCRdb re-called the 5' RACE reads; every CDR3 protein appears as one record, without DNA. In total, the table holds about 48,000 distinct CDR3 sequences. Sequenced input: memory CD8+ T cells from blood. The receptors were sampled from a human donor in good health. Some clones in this sample may be carry-over from other donors' samples. Both conserved end residues are part of each CDR3. Fields, in order: clone size, J gene, V gene, CDR3 protein. Expanded clones get a size class; other rows say once, few or many, or leave the size out.

>NA|TRBJ2-7|TRBV14
CASSPDRRPYEQYF
>NA|TRBJ2-5|TRBV6-6
CASSRRGSQETQYF
>medium-sized|TRBJ2-3|TRBV6-4
CASSARGGTDTQYF
>NA|TRBJ2-7|TRBV3-1
CASSQERGYEQYF
>NA|TRBJ1-1|TRBV7-6
CASSLGQITEAFF
>NA|TRBJ2-1|TRBV5-6
CASSWGPVEQFF
>NA|TRBJ2-5|TRBV20-1
CSARDLVVAGGQETQYF
>NA|TRBJ2-7|TRBV20-1
CSARDSGTEYEQYF
>NA|TRBJ2-1|TRBV5-6
CASSYTSGGAAVQFF
>NA|TRBJ2-7|TRBV6-5
CASTLRAGRENKYEQYF
>NA|TRBJ2-1|TRBV7-6
CASSPFTGLYNEQFF
>NA|TRBJ1-4|TRBV28
CASSSPGDRDVKLFF
>medium-sized|TRBJ1-5|TRBV20-1
CSAREEGRSNQPQHF
>NA|TRBJ2-7|TRBV9
CASSLDQDSTREQYF
>medium-sized|TRBJ1-6|TRBV6-2/TRBV6-3
CAGSGTENSPLHF
>NA|TRBJ2-7|TRBV7-9
CASNPSDRDYEQYF
>NA|TRBJ2-4|TRBV7-9
CASSSEGDRRIQYF
>NA|TRBJ2-1|TRBV7-6
CASSLAGAVYNEQFF
>NA|TRBJ2-7|TRBV7-7
CASSLSQQGHEQYF
>NA|TRBJ1-3|TRBV4-3
CASSQGPTGPGNTIYF
>NA|TRBJ2-5|TRBV12-3/TRBV12-4
CASQGVLQETQYF
>NA|TRBJ1-5|TRBV12-3/TRBV12-4
CATGAGSNQPQHF
>NA|TRBJ2-1|TRBV29-1
CSVENYNEQFF
>NA|TRBJ2-2|TRBV5-5
CASSLDGGGGGELFF
>NA|TRBJ2-5|TRBV5-5
CASSLAPWLEGKETQYF
>NA|TRBJ2-2|TRBV29-1
CSVDGDTNTGELFF
>NA|TRBJ2-7|TRBV12-5
CASGNVRGGPYEQYF
>NA|TRBJ2-1|TRBV27
CASSLSSSGSYNEQFF
>NA|TRBJ1-1|TRBV2
CASSVTRDSYRNTEAFF
>medium-sized|TRBJ1-3|TRBV29-1
CSVESDSGNTIYF
>NA|TRBJ2-5|TRBV6-2/TRBV6-3
CASSSGLADQETQYF
>NA|TRBJ1-2|TRBV6-5
CASSYSPAGGADGYTF
>NA|TRBJ2-7|TRBV9
CASSGVGHEQYF
>NA|TRBJ1-5|TRBV6-1
CASRPSADSNQPQHF
>NA|TRBJ2-1|TRBV6-1
CASSGDSSISEQFF
>NA|TRBJ1-2|TRBV20-1
CSARDMDRDYGYTF
>NA|TRBJ1-1|TRBV7-6
CASSPPGLMNTEAFF
>NA|TRBJ2-1|TRBV4-2
CASSPLPSPGLGSYNEQFF
>NA|TRBJ1-1|TRBV4-3
CASSRRLGEGTEAFF
>NA|TRBJ2-4|TRBV28
CASSAGLAENIQYF